This T cell receptor beta chain stems from a study of spatial heterogeneity in lung cancer. Study information: Within raw reads, each unique TCR and UMI combination appeared on average more than ten times.

TCRdb reanalysed the 5' RACE reads using MiXCR and keeps one entry per CDR3 protein. The sample shows roughly 9,900 distinct CDR3 sequences, approximately 5.8% of them seen only once. Study-level points and caveats: Within tumors, counts of expanded alpha and beta TCRs tracked tumor mutation counts.

Time point given: sample taken at primary tumor resection. This clonotype was seen repeatedly, ten times or more. No antigen is known for it. CDR1 and CDR2 (germline): MGHRA, YSYEKL. CDR3 length: 15 amino acids. V was shortened by 1 base and J by 0 bases, with 10 bases between the two germline ends. The rearrangement joins TRBV4-1 to TRBJ2-7; the D is unclear. The receptor was derived from a female donor with early-stage non-small cell lung cancer. Sequencing used lung tumor tissue, obtained at surgery. The CDR3 nucleotides read TGCGCCAGCAGCCAAGGGGATAAGAGCTCCTACGAGCAGTACTTC. Translating gives CASSQGDKSSYEQYF.